The rows below give T cell receptor beta chains drawn from one sample of a study of spatial heterogeneity in lung cancer. TCRdb processed the 5' RACE reads anew with MiXCR; each CDR3 protein has one entry. The sample shows 50,000 to 65,000 distinct CDR3 sequences, 7.5% to 8.5% of them seen only once. The sequences come from PBMCs, collected at surgery. These receptors were collected from a female donor with early-stage non-small cell lung cancer. Both conserved end residues are part of each CDR3. Fields, in order: CDR3 length, J gene, V gene, D gene, clone size, CDR3 protein, CDR3 DNA. D genes are given only for firm matches. Only some rows state a clone size, as once, few, many or a class for expanded clones.

len: 13; j_gene: TRBJ1-5; v_gene: TRBV27; d_gene: -; abundance: few; CDR3aa: CASRSYSNQPQHF; CDR3nt: TGTGCCAGCAGATCCTATAGCAATCAGCCCCAGCATTTT
len: 15; j_gene: TRBJ1-2; v_gene: TRBV7-6; d_gene: -; abundance: -; CDR3aa: CASSANGRVRYGYTF; CDR3nt: TGTGCCAGCAGCGCCAACGGCAGGGTGAGGTATGGCTACACCTTC
len: 12; j_gene: TRBJ2-7; v_gene: TRBV5-1; d_gene: -; abundance: -; CDR3aa: CASSSEGRTKAF; CDR3nt: TGCGCCAGCAGCTCGGAGGGGCGTACTAAGGCATTC
len: 17; j_gene: TRBJ2-7; v_gene: TRBV15; d_gene: -; abundance: many; CDR3aa: CATSREAGSTSSYEQYF; CDR3nt: TGTGCCACCAGCAGAGAAGCAGGGAGCACCAGCTCCTACGAGCAGTACTTC
len: 13; j_gene: TRBJ2-2; v_gene: TRBV10-3; d_gene: -; abundance: many; CDR3aa: CATEPRNTGELFF; CDR3nt: TGTGCCACCGAGCCGAGGAACACCGGGGAGCTGTTTTTT
len: 16; j_gene: TRBJ2-3; v_gene: TRBV4-2; d_gene: -; abundance: few; CDR3aa: CASSREVSGNTDTQYF; CDR3nt: TGTGCCAGCAGCCGCGAGGTTAGCGGCAACACAGATACGCAGTATTTT
len: 15; j_gene: TRBJ1-2; v_gene: TRBV28; d_gene: TRBD1; abundance: many; CDR3aa: CASRVQGRVNYGYTF; CDR3nt: TGTGCCAGCAGGGTACAGGGGAGGGTCAACTATGGCTACACCTTC
len: 15; j_gene: TRBJ2-1; v_gene: TRBV19; d_gene: -; abundance: many; CDR3aa: CASSIEPDPYNEQFF; CDR3nt: TGTGCCAGTAGTATAGAGCCAGACCCCTACAATGAGCAGTTCTTC
len: 14; j_gene: TRBJ1-3; v_gene: TRBV18; d_gene: -; abundance: -; CDR3aa: CASSPPSELNTIYF; CDR3nt: TGTGCCAGCTCACCACCGTCAGAACTGAACACCATATATTTT
len: 15; j_gene: TRBJ1-2; v_gene: TRBV12-3/TRBV12-4; d_gene: -; abundance: -; CDR3aa: CASRLPLGGTYGYTF; CDR3nt: TGTGCCAGCCGACTACCCTTAGGAGGGACCTATGGCTACACCTTC
len: 15; j_gene: TRBJ2-2; v_gene: TRBV2; d_gene: -; abundance: -; CDR3aa: CASRAGDANTGELFF; CDR3nt: TGTGCCAGCAGGGCAGGTGACGCGAACACCGGGGAGCTGTTTTTT
len: 15; j_gene: TRBJ2-7; v_gene: TRBV9; d_gene: TRBD2; abundance: few; CDR3aa: CASSGGLAGGNEQYF; CDR3nt: TGTGCCAGCAGCGGGGGACTAGCGGGAGGCAACGAGCAGTACTTC
len: 14; j_gene: TRBJ2-1; v_gene: TRBV20-1; d_gene: -; abundance: -; CDR3aa: CSATGLSEVNEQFF; CDR3nt: TGCAGTGCTACAGGGCTTTCGGAGGTTAATGAGCAGTTCTTC
len: 12; j_gene: TRBJ1-5; v_gene: TRBV29-1; d_gene: -; abundance: many; CDR3aa: CSVWDSNQPQHF; CDR3nt: TGCAGCGTTTGGGACTCCAATCAGCCCCAGCATTTT
len: 14; j_gene: TRBJ1-1; v_gene: TRBV7-2; d_gene: -; abundance: many; CDR3aa: CASSLDGVSTEAFF; CDR3nt: TGTGCCAGCAGCCTAGATGGGGTGAGCACTGAAGCTTTCTTT
len: 13; j_gene: TRBJ1-1; v_gene: TRBV28; d_gene: -; abundance: once; CDR3aa: CASSLVADTEPFF; CDR3nt: TGTGCCAGCAGTTTGGTGGCGGACACTGAACCTTTCTTT
len: 14; j_gene: TRBJ2-5; v_gene: TRBV5-5; d_gene: -; abundance: few; CDR3aa: CASSPPFQAETQYF; CDR3nt: TGTGCCAGCAGCCCCCCTTTTCAGGCGGAGACCCAGTACTTC
len: 17; j_gene: TRBJ1-5; v_gene: TRBV12-3/TRBV12-4; d_gene: TRBD1; abundance: few; CDR3aa: CASSLLGTGGSDQPQHF; CDR3nt: TGTGCCAGCAGTCTACTCGGGACAGGGGGCTCGGATCAGCCCCAGCATTTT
len: 14; j_gene: TRBJ2-2; v_gene: TRBV14; d_gene: -; abundance: many; CDR3aa: CASSQVGRAGELFF; CDR3nt: TGTGCCAGCAGCCAAGTGGGCCGGGCCGGGGAGCTGTTTTTT
len: 14; j_gene: TRBJ2-2; v_gene: TRBV7-2; d_gene: TRBD1; abundance: many; CDR3aa: CASSPDRGPGELFF; CDR3nt: TGTGCCAGCAGCCCGGACAGGGGCCCCGGGGAGCTGTTTTTT
len: 12; j_gene: TRBJ2-3; v_gene: TRBV20-1; d_gene: -; abundance: -; CDR3aa: CSARRTPDTQYF; CDR3nt: TGCAGTGCTAGGAGGACCCCAGATACGCAGTATTTT
len: 13; j_gene: TRBJ1-2; v_gene: TRBV12-3/TRBV12-4; d_gene: -; abundance: -; CDR3aa: CASTLDRSGGYTF; CDR3nt: TGTGCCAGCACCCTAGACCGGTCGGGGGGCTACACCTTC
len: 12; j_gene: TRBJ2-5; v_gene: TRBV11-2; d_gene: -; abundance: many; CDR3aa: CASSPIEETQYF; CDR3nt: TGTGCCAGCAGCCCCATCGAAGAGACCCAGTACTTC
len: 12; j_gene: TRBJ1-5; v_gene: TRBV12-3/TRBV12-4; d_gene: -; abundance: many; CDR3aa: CASSMRNQPQHF; CDR3nt: TGTGCCAGCAGTATGAGGAATCAGCCCCAGCATTTT
len: 17; j_gene: TRBJ1-3; v_gene: TRBV10-3; d_gene: -; abundance: -; CDR3aa: CAISESGTHVSGNTIYF; CDR3nt: TGTGCCATCAGTGAGTCAGGGACACACGTCTCTGGAAACACCATATATTTT
len: 14; j_gene: TRBJ2-2; v_gene: TRBV5-4; d_gene: TRBD1; abundance: many; CDR3aa: CASRRQGSTGELFF; CDR3nt: TGTGCCAGCAGGCGACAGGGATCAACCGGGGAGCTGTTTTTT
len: 13; j_gene: TRBJ2-1; v_gene: TRBV6-5; d_gene: -; abundance: many; CDR3aa: CASTPDSDNEQFF; CDR3nt: TGTGCCAGCACCCCGGACTCTGACAATGAGCAGTTCTTC
len: 12; j_gene: TRBJ2-1; v_gene: TRBV7-9; d_gene: -; abundance: -; CDR3aa: CASSLEGKVQFF; CDR3nt: TGTGCCAGCAGCTTAGAAGGGAAGGTGCAGTTCTTC
len: 15; j_gene: TRBJ2-5; v_gene: TRBV5-5; d_gene: -; abundance: medium-sized; CDR3aa: CASSLVATRGETQYF; CDR3nt: TGTGCCAGCAGCTTGGTAGCGACCCGAGGAGAGACCCAGTACTTC
len: 13; j_gene: TRBJ2-5; v_gene: TRBV12-3/TRBV12-4; d_gene: -; abundance: few; CDR3aa: CASTRWAQETQYF; CDR3nt: TGTGCCAGCACCCGGTGGGCCCAAGAGACCCAGTACTTC
len: 14; j_gene: TRBJ1-1; v_gene: TRBV11-2; d_gene: -; abundance: many; CDR3aa: CASSFDRTNTEAFF; CDR3nt: TGTGCCAGCAGCTTCGATAGGACGAACACTGAAGCTTTCTTT
len: 16; j_gene: TRBJ1-6; v_gene: TRBV27; d_gene: -; abundance: -; CDR3aa: CASTLAYPSYNSPLHF; CDR3nt: TGTGCCAGCACCCTCGCTTATCCCTCCTATAATTCACCCCTCCACTTT
len: 16; j_gene: TRBJ2-3; v_gene: TRBV7-2; d_gene: -; abundance: many; CDR3aa: CASSLELGISTDTQYF; CDR3nt: TGTGCCAGCAGCTTAGAATTGGGAATAAGCACAGATACGCAGTATTTT
len: 14; j_gene: TRBJ1-2; v_gene: TRBV28; d_gene: -; abundance: many; CDR3aa: CASKKETVSYGYTF; CDR3nt: TGTGCCAGCAAAAAAGAGACAGTTAGCTATGGCTACACCTTC
len: 14; j_gene: TRBJ2-2; v_gene: TRBV4-2; d_gene: -; abundance: -; CDR3aa: CASSQAGNTGELFF; CDR3nt: TGTGCCAGCAGCCAGGCAGGGAACACCGGGGAGCTGTTTTTT
len: 15; j_gene: TRBJ2-1; v_gene: TRBV5-1; d_gene: -; abundance: many; CDR3aa: CASSRETARNNEQFF; CDR3nt: TGCGCCAGCAGCAGGGAGACGGCTAGAAACAATGAGCAGTTCTTC
len: 16; j_gene: TRBJ2-1; v_gene: TRBV7-3; d_gene: -; abundance: few; CDR3aa: CASSSLSTPKGNEQFF; CDR3nt: TGTGCCAGCAGCTCCCTCTCCACCCCAAAAGGCAATGAGCAGTTCTTC
len: 16; j_gene: TRBJ2-3; v_gene: TRBV28; d_gene: TRBD2; abundance: many; CDR3aa: CASSPTGGRDTDTQYF; CDR3nt: TGTGCCAGCAGTCCCACGGGGGGGCGCGACACAGATACGCAGTATTTT
len: 14; j_gene: TRBJ2-7; v_gene: TRBV7-2; d_gene: TRBD1; abundance: few; CDR3aa: CASSSGTGFYEQYF; CDR3nt: TGTGCCAGCAGCTCCGGGACAGGGTTCTACGAGCAGTACTTC
len: 15; j_gene: TRBJ2-3; v_gene: TRBV20-1; d_gene: -; abundance: many; CDR3aa: CSATFDRIYTDTQYF; CDR3nt: TGCAGTGCTACCTTCGACCGAATATACACAGATACGCAGTATTTT